This TCR beta chain was observed in a study of cytomegalovirus exposure and HLA in healthy donors (dated 2017 in TCRdb). About the study as a whole: In an earlier analysis of roughly 590 of the donors, around 300 Gb of sequence data and about 110 million unique TCR beta sequences from about 190 million T cells were reported. Approximately 300 gigabases of sequencing data and 70 million to 100 million unique TCR sequences made up an early release that covered approximately 650 HLA-typed donors. Rather than using new phenotypic data, the later analysis identified candidate immune exposures from TCR beta sequences and from how often those sequences occurred across donors. To decide whether each TCR beta V gene segment behaved as functional or pseudogenic, an earlier analysis of approximately 620 of the donors relied on high-throughput TCR beta sequencing. The number of typed donors differed by locus: about 620-630 for A, B, C, DRB1 and DQB1; some 540 for DQA1; some 610 for DPA1; and about 450 for DPB1. All discovery cohort repertoires had been generated using a single sequencing platform. HLA typing covered class I and class II loci at four-digit resolution. About five DR-DQ haplotypes were treated as single units for association and clustering because of strong linkage in the cohort. Donor age, sex, ethnicity and CMV serostatus were collected together with the repertoire data. The study aimed to test whether signatures of past pathogen exposure could be identified by cataloging public T cell receptors. To predict cytomegalovirus infection status, the study combined high-throughput TCR immunosequencing, statistical association of individual TCRs with disease status, and machine learning. In addition to the first cohort of around 670 subjects, a separate validation cohort of approximately 120 different subjects was used. In a later analysis, previously published TCR beta repertoires from 600 to 850 donors were re-analyzed and high-resolution HLA genotyping was added so that TCR occurrence patterns could be studied. Among a few hundred genotyped donors of the cohort, an average of approximately 230,000 unique TCR beta nucleotide sequences were sequenced per donor, approximately 20% of them non-productive. Using immunosequencing, the study profiled T cell repertoires from 640 or so subjects and related those repertoires to cytomegalovirus serostatus. Of the roughly 420 genotyped donors, 75% to 85% were placed in the genetic ancestry cluster associated with self-reported Caucasian donors. Genome-wide SNP genotypes for about three fifths of the roughly 670 donors were used in a later genetic analysis, which treated that subset as a discovery cohort.

Libraries were made using the immunoSEQ multiplex PCR assay. For the multiplex PCR, a mixture combining 60 forward primers for TCR Vbeta segments and 13 reverse primers for TCR Jbeta segments was used. Amplification of the CDR3 region of rearranged TCR beta genes was performed with a multiplex PCR assay on genomic DNA. The amplified TCR beta libraries were sequenced on the Illumina HiSeq System as 87-base-pair reads. Regarding the original processing steps: In a later analysis, 80 million or so unique TCR beta chains were counted across the 500 to 700 repertoires, and some 10 million of these chains were shared by at least two donors. Raw reads were error-corrected and collapsed into unique sequences by a nearest-neighbor algorithm in which closely related sequences were merged to remove PCR and sequencing errors. To assign V, D and J gene segments, CDR3 sequences were aligned to IMGT reference sequences. For a sequence to be retained, at least a six-nucleotide match to both a V gene segment and a J gene segment was required. Rearrangements were called productive when the CDR3 lacked stop codons and stayed in frame with V and J; all others were non-productive. Following IMGT convention, CDR3 was defined as the stretch from the second conserved V-encoded cysteine to the conserved J-encoded phenylalanine. The earlier analysis of about 640 of the donors excluded any sequence lacking an unambiguous match to a single V gene segment. In an earlier analysis of 587 of the donors, V segments were called functional above 56.7% productive rearrangements and were called segregating when the between-donor standard deviation exceeded 5%. To diagnose cytomegalovirus status from the catalog of TCR beta chain sequences, a statistical classification framework was built. A later analysis assigned V and J genes by comparing TCR nucleotide sequences with IMGT/GENE-DB human TR gene sequences. In a later analysis, CDR3 sequences and most-parsimonious VDJ recombination scenarios were assigned using the TCRdist pipeline. In a later analysis, each TCR beta chain was defined by its CDR3 amino acid sequence together with its V-gene family, and reads lacking a unique V-gene family were excluded. A later analysis removed 600 or so highly shared, low-generation-probability nucleotide sequences to deal with suspected cross-contamination and a sequencing artifact. A later analysis calculated a clonal expansion index for each public chain from normalized within-repertoire ranks of inferred template counts. A later analysis computed generation probabilities with a VDJ recombination model fitted to out-of-frame rearrangements, and checked the results against IGoR. A later analysis scored TCR-TCR, TCR-HLA and TCR-CMV co-occurrence with hypergeometric tests, applying a repertoire-size bias correction to TCR pairs. To estimate false discovery rates, a later analysis permuted the HLA or CMV assignments 20 times. A later analysis grouped co-occurring TCRs with DBSCAN, adding TCRdist sequence similarity when clustering within HLA-allele-positive subsets. Repertoires with fewer than 30,000 or more than 120,000 public chains, plus five repertoires with anomalous nucleotide sharing, were excluded from co-occurrence clustering. In TCRdb, the immuneACCESS table is reduced to in-frame sequences with V and J assigned. These tables do not hold every clone; where another copy was compared, an unresolved V gene accounts for under half, and the others remain unexplained. That table is the source of V, J and clone size, and D and trimming were worked out from the DNA. Recorded for this sample are about 110,000 clones; 76% of them occurred a single time. The ten largest account for around an eighth of the sample.

In regard to this clone: Its antigen has not been determined. Base-call qualities are not available, and no considerably larger clone is one nucleotide away.

CDR1 and CDR2, looked up from the germline V gene, are SGDLS and YYNGEE. The CDR3 measures 14 amino acids from cysteine to phenylalanine. The only DNA kept is the CDR3, 42 bases in frame from the first base. Cut back by 4 bases and 3 bases, the V and J ends lie 13 bases apart. Study-wide findings and limitations: Correlated functional status among segregating V segments might be attributable to linkage disequilibrium, but an unknown experimental factor could not be ruled out. An earlier analysis of approximately 530 of the donors showed that most TCR beta V segments appeared in productive rearrangements either about 87% or about 30% of the time, which broadly matched IMGT annotations. Strong co-occurrence of HLA alleles, especially DR and DQ, made assigning TCR associations to individual alleles difficult. In a later analysis, HLA-associated TCR beta chains showed more clonal expansion and lower generation probabilities than non-associated chains that were equally common. Across donors, most TCR sequences were observed very rarely, whereas some public TCRs were present in many individuals. A few of the identified cytomegalovirus-associated TCR beta chains were confirmed in vitro to be specific for cytomegalovirus antigens. A later analysis reported that several top co-occurrence clusters appeared linked to parvovirus B19, influenza, CMV and Epstein-Barr virus. According to a later analysis, most CMV-associated TCR beta chains appeared to be HLA-restricted, and the HLA associations seemed to be driven largely by CMV exposure. A cluster of highly shared sequence variants was judged likely to represent a technical artifact of the sequencing pipeline. Because HLA typing was unavailable for some donors at each locus, only the typed subset was used in association tests. V-gene and J-gene trimming of TCR beta chains was associated with a missense DCLRE1C variant in a later genetic analysis, and the association was replicated in an independent cohort. In a later genetic analysis, fewer N-insertions in productive TCRs were reported among donors in an Asian-associated ancestry cluster than the roughly 640-donor mean. The study gave a list of 150 to 200 TCR beta chains associated with cytomegalovirus. Specific HLA alleles were associated with over 15,000 TCR beta sequences at a false discovery rate of 0.05 in a later analysis. The cohort was sequenced for TCR beta chains only, and without alpha or paired-chain data the features that could be detected were limited. The classifier was reported to diagnose cytomegalovirus status with high specificity and sensitivity in both the original cohort and the validation cohort. Seventeen rarely observed V segments, including chromosome 9 orphons, were excluded from the earlier analysis of approximately 500 of the donors because counts were too low. A further reported finding was that TCR beta sequences accurately predicted the HLA-A and HLA-B alleles for most subjects in the first cohort. In a later analysis, the rate of TCR association differed among HLA loci, with DRB1 alleles having the most associated TCRs and HLA-C alleles having the fewest. The authors suggested that the approach could potentially be extended to other disease states and immunological phenotypes. Some IMGT-functional V segments, including TRBV6-2 and TRBV6-3, could not be distinguished by the 87-base-pair reads and were therefore excluded. The only immune exposure information available for the cohort was CMV serostatus. Presence/absence analyses assumed roughly uniform sequencing depth across donors, an assumption that may not hold.

The cohort was made up of 666 healthy bone marrow donors. At the time of sampling, all cohort members were nominally healthy, though unrecorded immune exposures were likely present. The donor tested CMV seropositive and was one of the 289 seropositive cohort members. Each donor provided a peripheral blood sample, and peripheral blood mononuclear cells were used for TCR beta sequencing. The Qiagen DNeasy Blood Extraction Kit was used to extract genomic DNA from the blood cell samples. The receptor was isolated from a man aged 25-45 years in good health and CMV-seropositive. Sequencing used PBMCs. The chain uses TRBV9 and TRBJ1-2; a weak D assignment points to TRBD1 (6 bases agree). CDR3 region: CASSPPNRDYGYTF. The DNA reads as follows: TGTGCCAGCAGCCCCCCCAACAGGGACTATGGCTACACCTTC.